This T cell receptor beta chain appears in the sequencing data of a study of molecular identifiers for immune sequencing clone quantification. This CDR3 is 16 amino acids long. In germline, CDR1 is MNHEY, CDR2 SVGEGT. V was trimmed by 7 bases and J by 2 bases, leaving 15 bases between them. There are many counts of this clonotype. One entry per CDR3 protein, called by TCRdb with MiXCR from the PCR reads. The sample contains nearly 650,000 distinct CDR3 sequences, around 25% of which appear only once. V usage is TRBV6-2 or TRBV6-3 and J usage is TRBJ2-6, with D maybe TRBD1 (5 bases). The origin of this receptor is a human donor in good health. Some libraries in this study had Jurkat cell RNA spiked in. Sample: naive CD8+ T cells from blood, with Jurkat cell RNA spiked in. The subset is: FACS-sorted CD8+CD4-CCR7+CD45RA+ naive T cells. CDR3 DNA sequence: TGTGCCAGCAAAACCACGGACATGGCTGGGGCCAACGTCCTGACTTTC. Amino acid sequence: CASKTTDMAGANVLTF.